This TCR beta chain was found in a study of blood T cell repertoires in COVID-19 (dated by TCRdb to about 2020). In the study overall: Samples covering the acute and convalescent phases of COVID-19 were provided by collaborators in the United States, Italy and Spain. Subjects who had been exposed to COVID-19, were actively infected with it, or had recovered from it provided the deeply sampled blood TCRbeta repertoires that made up the dataset. Samples came from the ongoing ImmuneRACE study (first 160 participants) plus 1,254 subjects from 6 global collaborators. The repertoires were released in a freely available public database intended as a resource for research on the immune response to SARS-CoV-2. The prospective study material was composed of cDNA or gDNA derived from T cells, B-cell-depleted T cells, or PBMCs. Where available, HLA class I and class II types were obtained from metadata supplied by the sample provider rather than from assay-based typing. A de-identified subject ID, COVID-19 status, age in years and sex were almost always included in the sample metadata.

Study-wide conclusions, independent of this receptor: How much clinical and demographic metadata was included differed by source and by participant, and the metadata was provided uncurated.

In regard to this clone: The antigen it binds to is not known. One base away there is no much larger clone; base qualities are not given.

V is cut back by 0 bases and J by 5 bases, with 8 bases in the junction unmatched. Including cysteine and phenylalanine, the CDR3 has 16 amino acids. Of the read, only the CDR3 DNA is kept; its 48 bases are in frame from base 1. CDR1 and CDR2, looked up from the germline V gene, are MNHEY and SVGAGI. Each collaborating institution followed its own protocols to collect whole blood in K2EDTA tubes. For TCRbeta analysis, collaborators shipped samples in one of three forms: frozen whole blood, isolated PBMCs, or DNA extracted from either of those sample types. TCRbeta CDR3 regions were amplified from genomic DNA using the immunoSEQ Assay, a bias-controlled multiplex PCR. In the authors' own workflow: Within the assay, amplification of reference gene primers was used to estimate how many nucleated cells each sample contained. To quantify the absolute abundance of each unique TCRbeta CDR3 rearrangement, sequence reads were collapsed and filtered. Productive Simpson clonality was computed per sample as the square root of Simpson's diversity index over productive rearrangements. Sourced from immuneACCESS, this table was stored by TCRdb with only in-frame sequences that have V and J called. A share of the clones is absent; for the studies checked, an unresolved V gene accounts for under half, and the remainder has no known explanation. Clone size and the V and J calls come from that table; the DNA yielded D and trimming. In this sample the table shows about 210,000 clones, about 86% of which occur a single time. The ten most abundant clones make up 1.5% of the sample.

Sequencing was done on a sample of peripheral blood. The chain joins TRBV6-5 to TRBJ2-3, and TRBD2 aligns with 7 junction nucleotides. This TCR was sampled from a man aged 18-30 years with active or convalescent COVID-19. The CDR3 region has the sequence CASSYSMAGAGDTQYF. The nucleotides read TGTGCCAGCAGTTACTCGATGGCGGGAGCGGGAGATACGCAGTATTTT.